This TCR beta chain is drawn from a study of blood T cells in healthy people across ages. J lost 8 bases, V lost 5 bases, and 9 bases had no gene match. Germline V gene sequence: CDR1 MDHEN, CDR2 SYDVKM. CDR3 length: 15 residues. A second PCR, run for roughly 7 to 12 cycles, used a sample-barcoded 5' primer plus a J-beta primer mix. MiXCR was run by TCRdb on the 5' RACE reads, yielding one entry per CDR3 protein. The repertoire includes about 680,000 distinct CDR3 sequences, more than 40% of them detected once, and roughly 31% sits in the top ten. The donors, aged about 6 to 95, were healthy Caucasians from Russia.

The receptor comes from a woman aged 55 to 70 in good health. Material for sequencing was blood. This rearrangement joins TRBV28 to TRBJ1-6; 7 nucleotides agree with TRBD1. The CDR3: CASSPGDRTDSPLHF. CDR3 sequence (DNA): TGTGCCAGCAGTCCCGGGGACAGAACAGATTCACCCCTCCACTTT.